The clone carrying this TCR beta chain was counted only a few times. What it binds is unknown. Trimming shortened V by 5 bases and J by 5 bases, and 10 bases separated the two germline ends. There are 13 residues in the CDR3. This specimen belongs to a study of vaccination and CD4 T cells after COVID-19. Looking at the study overall: Timing of post-vaccine sample collection was a median 72 days after dose two, with a range of 14 to 241.

Treatment meaning: roughly 10-day PBMC culture with coronavirus spike peptide pools or control peptides (ViraFEST assay). Each well received a few million PBMCs, cultured with 10 IU/ml IL-2 and 10 ug/ml peptide pools. CD4+ T cells that had been cultured provided DNA sequenced with the Oncomine TCR Beta short-read assay. Genomic DNA was isolated from cultured CD4+ T cells. TCRdb used MiXCR to reprocess the PCR reads, holding one entry per CDR3 protein. The table has more than 15,000 distinct CDR3 sequences, approximately 50% seen once. This TCR was sampled from a human donor who received a COVID-19 vaccine. Sequences were derived from CD4+ T cells from blood, cultured in vitro, sampled before SARS-CoV-2 vaccination. The chain carries TRBV12-3 or TRBV12-4 and TRBJ1-5; D might be TRBD1 (5 bases). The CDR3 here is CASSIGADQPQHF. CDR3 bases: TGTGCCAGCAGTATAGGGGCCGATCAGCCCCAGCATTTT.